Given below is one T cell receptor (beta chain) in context. The antigen remains undetermined. The record originates from a study of a mutant IDH1 vaccine in newly diagnosed glioma. At the level of the study: Mean patient age was roughly 43 years; 62.5% were male and roughly 38% female.

Profiling relied on immunoSEQ multiplex PCR, and the TCRdb table lists in-frame clones only, not all of them. The data contain just over 65,000 clones, 84% of them singletons. The V gene end was trimmed by 1 base and the J gene end by 6 bases; junction bases not matched to a gene: 11. CDR3 size: 16 residues. The germline V gene has CDR1 MDHEN and CDR2 SYDVKM. General observations from the study: Among top peripheral T cell clonotypes, changes seemed unrelated to pseudoprogression. Immune responses arising from the vaccine appeared in about 93% of patients.

Time point noted: week 35, safety follow-up. The content of each vaccine dose was 300 ug of mutant IDH1 20-mer peptide, and topical imiquimod accompanied it. This specimen consisted of PBMCs, obtained from a glioma patient whose treatment included an IDH1 peptide vaccine. V usage is TRBV28 and J usage is TRBJ2-7; 8 nucleotides agree with TRBD2. The clonotype comes from a man aged 18 to 29 with glioma. The CDR3: CASSLSPGLGFGEQYF. In DNA form, the CDR3 reads TGTGCCAGCAGTTTATCTCCGGGACTAGGATTTGGCGAGCAGTACTTC.